The 21 T cell receptor beta chains below all came from one sample that was sequenced in a study of T cells in Graves' hyperthyroidism and ophthalmopathy. Amplification targeted TCR beta CDR3 regions from RNA transcripts. Using the HTBI primer set, a first-round RT-PCR was run on the TCR CDR3. A single record per CDR3 protein comes from TCRdb applying MiXCR to the multiplex PCR reads. The table has about 560,000 distinct CDR3 sequences, around 15% seen once. The sample was blood. These receptors all stem from a woman younger than 35 with Graves' hyperthyroidism.

This clonotype was counted ten times or more. This chain uses TRBV18 with TRBJ1-1, with D maybe TRBD1 (5 bases). From germline, CDR1 is KGHSH and CDR2 LQKENI. With 3 bases removed from V and 7 bases from J, the gap between germline ends came to 18 bases. The CDR3 spans 15 residues. CDR3 sequence reads: CASSPITARDGEAFF. In DNA form, the CDR3 reads TGTGCCAGCTCACCCATAACCGCCCGGGACGGTGAAGCTTTCTTT. The variable domain in full, with the rest retrieved from reference TRBV18 and TRBJ1-1, is NAGVMQNPRHLVRRRGQEARLRCSPMKGHSHVYWYRQLPEEGLKFMVYLQKENIIDESGMPKERFSAEFPKEGPSILRIQQVVRGDSAAYFCASSPITARDGEAFFGQGTRLTVV.

This clonotype appeared many times. J is TRBJ2-3 and V is TRBV18; D is unclear. Germline V CDR1 and CDR2: KGHSH, LQKENI. This CDR3 has 14 residues. Trimming left V 3 bases short and J 0 bases short, with 7 bases between. The CDR3 spells CASSPGFSTDTQYF. Here the CDR3 DNA reads TGTGCCAGCTCACCGGGCTTTAGCACAGATACGCAGTATTTT.

This chain links TRBV29-1 with TRBJ2-7, with D tentatively TRBD1 (5 bases). This CDR3 has 14 amino acids. The V end was cut by 3 bases, the J end by 3 bases, with 15 bases between. Germline CDR1 reads SQVTM; CDR2 reads ANQGSEA. The CDR3 DNA reads as TGCAGCGTTGAGGTGCAGGGCATTGACTACGAGCAGTACTTC. This translates into CSVEVQGIDYEQYF.

This clonotype was recorded many times. The genes are TRBV4-2 and TRBJ2-7; no clear D gene. Germline V lookup: CDR1 LGHNA, CDR2 YNFKEQ. V was trimmed by 1 base and J by 0 bases, leaving 7 bases between them. CDR3 length: 14 residues. CDR3 loop: CASSQGLSSYEQYF. CDR3 in DNA: TGTGCCAGCAGCCAAGGACTGAGCTCCTACGAGCAGTACTTC.

The chain combines TRBV2 with TRBJ1-5; D is perhaps TRBD1 (6 bases). Deletions cut 8 bases from V and 6 bases from J, with 20 bases between. Germline assignment: CDR1 SNHLY and CDR2 FYNNEI. The CDR3 totals 15 residues. The CDR3 protein is CASPGALGLSQPQHF. In DNA, the CDR3 is TGTGCCAGCCCAGGGGCACTTGGTCTCAGTCAGCCCCAGCATTTT.

V gene TRBV12-3 or TRBV12-4 combines with J gene TRBJ2-1; 16 bases are a match to TRBD2. With 4 bases clipped from V and 10 bases from J, the junction kept 10 bases outside the gene matches. The CDR3 spans 17 residues. CDR3: CASSSPGTSGGAGEQFF. Written as DNA, the CDR3 is TGTGCCAGCAGTTCCCCCGGGACTAGCGGGGGGGCAGGGGAGCAGTTCTTC.

This clonotype showed up many times. The rearrangement joins TRBV11-2 to TRBJ2-3; 10 nucleotides match TRBD2. The CDR3 has 17 residues. Per germline, CDR1 SGHAT and CDR2 FQNNGV. With V trimmed by 1 base and J by 0 bases, 4 bases remained unmatched. Here the CDR3 DNA reads TGTGCCAGCAGCTTAGTGAGCGGGAGGGTGAGCACAGATACGCAGTATTTT. It yields the protein CASSLVSGRVSTDTQYF.

Ten or more counts support this clonotype. This chain connects TRBV7-2 to TRBJ2-7; weak D call: TRBD2 (7 bases). The V gene's germline CDR1 is SGHTA and CDR2 FQGNSA. The CDR3 length is 17 residues. Trimming left V 2 bases short and J 2 bases short, with 19 bases between. CDR3 in DNA: TGTGCCAGCAGCTTAATGGTCGGGGGGCTCAGCCCCTACGAGCAGTACTTC. It translates to CASSLMVGGLSPYEQYF.

The V and J genes are TRBV5-1 and TRBJ2-3, with no clear D. This CDR3 has 11 amino acids. Deletions cut 7 bases from V and 4 bases from J, with 7 bases between. Looked up from germline, CDR1 is SGHRS and CDR2 is YFSETQ. CDR3 amino acids: CASRSADTQYF. CDR3 in DNA: TGCGCCAGCCGCTCGGCAGATACGCAGTATTTT. Based on the CDR3 plus reference TRBV5-1 and TRBJ2-3, the full variable domain is KAGVTQTPRYLIKTRGQQVTLSCSPISGHRSVSWYQQTPGQGLQFLFEYFSETQRNKGNFPGRFSGRQFSNSRSEMNVSTLELGDSALYLCASRSADTQYFGPGTRLTVL.

V gene TRBV20-1 combines with J gene TRBJ2-5, with 11 bases lining up with TRBD2. Germline V lookup: CDR1 DFQATT, CDR2 SNEGSKA (reference sequence). There are 16 residues in the CDR3. V trimming: 6 bases; J trimming: 3 bases; junction bases outside the gene matches: 12. The CDR3: CSANPASGRTKETQYF. CDR3 nucleotide sequence: TGCAGTGCCAACCCCGCTAGCGGGAGGACTAAAGAGACCCAGTACTTC.

The V call is TRBV2, the J call TRBJ2-3; the D gene is possibly TRBD1 (7 bases). V dropped 3 bases and J dropped 5 bases, with 15 bases sitting between them. This CDR3 has 15 amino acids. Germline V lookup: CDR1 SNHLY, CDR2 FYNNEI. The DNA for the CDR3 is TGTGCCAGCAGTGAGGGCCAGGGGGGAGAAGATACGCAGTATTTT. Amino acid sequence: CASSEGQGGEDTQYF.

This clonotype has a count of ten or more. V is TRBV15 and J is TRBJ1-5, with D unresolved. V was trimmed by 9 bases and J by 1 base, leaving 10 bases between them. The CDR3 has 13 amino acids. Germline CDR1 is LNHNV and CDR2 is YYDKDF (reference sequence). The CDR3 sequence: CATTRGSNQPQHF. CDR3 bases: TGTGCCACGACGAGAGGCAGCAATCAGCCCCAGCATTTT.

This clonotype was picked up a small number of times. The J gene is TRBJ2-1, the V gene TRBV20-1, with TRBD2 identical over 15 bases. Looked up from germline, CDR1 is DFQATT and CDR2 is SNEGSKA (reference sequence). With 8 bases clipped from V and 9 bases from J, the junction kept 8 bases outside the gene matches. The CDR3 totals 14 residues. The CDR3 DNA reads TGCAGTTTGGGGGGACTAGCGGGGGGCCCTGAGCAGTTCTTC. This encodes CSLGGLAGGPEQFF.

The V call is TRBV7-3, the J call TRBJ2-1; tentatively, D is TRBD1 (7 bases). CDR3 length: 16 amino acids. Germline lookup yields CDR1 SGHTA and CDR2 FQGTGA. Trimming shortened V by 5 bases and J by 10 bases, and 24 bases separated the two germline ends. The CDR3, as DNA: TGTGCCAGCAGCACAACGGGGGCAGGGGGATCAGGGGAGCAGTTCTTC. Translated, it gives CASSTTGAGGSGEQFF.

The rearrangement joins TRBV20-1 to TRBJ2-2, with D tentatively TRBD1 or TRBD2 (6 bases each). Germline V gene lookup returns CDR1 DFQATT and CDR2 SNEGSKA (reference sequence). Trimming stripped 8 bases from V and 17 bases from J, with 21 bases between. CDR3 length: 11 amino acids. CDR3 region: CSPEYREEVFF. CDR3 DNA: TGCAGTCCGGAATACAGGGAGGAGGTTTTTTTT.

A few counts support this clonotype. The chain employs TRBV28 and TRBJ2-6; no reliable D call. This CDR3 is 17 amino acids long. Germline V CDR1 and CDR2: MDHEN, SYDVKM. Trimming cost V 1 base and J 4 bases, with 14 bases left between them. CDR3 DNA: TGTGCCAGCAGTTTATCACCGCTAGGGTCCGGGGCCAACGTCCTGACTTTC. This gives the protein CASSLSPLGSGANVLTF. Combining the CDR3 with reference TRBV28 and TRBJ2-6 gives the whole variable domain DVKVTQSSRYLVKRTGEKVFLECVQDMDHENMFWYRQDPGLGLRLIYFSYDVKMKEKGDIPEGYSVSREKKERFSLILESASTNQTSMYLCASSLSPLGSGANVLTFGAGSRLTVL.

This chain uses TRBV20-1 with TRBJ1-6, with 11 bases that match TRBD1. Germline V gives CDR1 DFQATT, CDR2 SNEGSKA (reference sequence). The trim removed 2 bases at V and 7 bases at J, leaving 4 bases unmatched. There are 15 residues in the CDR3. The CDR3 is CSARPGTGGNSPLHF. In DNA form, the CDR3 reads TGCAGTGCTAGACCAGGGACAGGGGGAAATTCACCCCTCCACTTT.

This clonotype was seen only a few times. The V and J genes are TRBV6-5 and TRBJ1-1; D perhaps matches TRBD1 (5 bases). V dropped 0 bases and J dropped 5 bases, with 10 bases sitting between them. Germline CDR1 and CDR2: MNHEY and SVGAGI. The CDR3 spans 14 residues. The CDR3 nucleotides read TGTGCCAGCAGTTACTCTGGTTGGGGGACTGAAGCTTTCTTT. Translation: CASSYSGWGTEAFF.

The gene calls are TRBV12-3 or TRBV12-4 and TRBJ1-2; D is unclear. The CDR3 sequence is 15 residues long. Trimming removed 2 bases at V and 4 bases at J, with 14 bases between. DNA of the CDR3: TGTGCCAGCAGTTTACGGGCAGAATCTTCCTATGGCTACACCTTC. Protein: CASSLRAESSYGYTF.

This clonotype showed up just a few times. The rearrangement uses TRBV7-9 and TRBJ2-4, with D unresolved. The ends were cut back, 5 bases at V and 0 bases at J, with 8 bases in the middle. Germline V gene data show CDR1 as SEHNR and CDR2 as FQNEAQ (reference sequence). CDR3 length equals 14 residues. This CDR3 is CASSTSLAKNIQYF. The CDR3 DNA sequence: TGTGCCAGCAGCACAAGCCTAGCCAAAAACATTCAGTACTTC.

This clonotype was observed at least ten times. V usage is TRBV28 and J usage is TRBJ2-7, with TRBD1 matching 9 bases. CDR1 and CDR2 (germline): MDHEN, SYDVKM. V was clipped by 6 bases and J by 2 bases; unmatched bases: 14. The CDR3 runs to 17 residues. CDR3 sequence: CASSLASPGTGTYEQYF. The CDR3 DNA sequence: TGTGCCAGCAGCCTAGCGTCCCCGGGGACAGGGACCTACGAGCAGTACTTC.